A single sample gave rise to the 5 T cell receptor beta chains below, sequenced in a study of radiotherapy plus CTLA-4 blockade in lung cancer. Libraries were prepared by immunoSEQ multiplex PCR; TCRdb keeps only in-frame clonotypes and omits some of them. The table records roughly 50,000 clones, over 75% of them present only once. The sample here was peripheral blood, taken from a patient treated with radiotherapy plus ipilimumab. All receptors derive from a human donor with non-small cell lung cancer whose response to radiotherapy plus ipilimumab could not be evaluated.

J is TRBJ1-2 and V is TRBV10-2, with D perhaps matching TRBD1 (5 bases). This CDR3 has 14 amino acids. V lost 4 bases, J lost 3 bases, and 12 bases lay in between. The germline V gene has CDR1 WSHSY and CDR2 SAAADI. CDR3 nucleotide sequence: TGCGCCAGCAGTGGACGCCCGGGGGACTATGGCTACACCTTC. This sequence encodes CASSGRPGDYGYTF.

This clone was detected only once. The rearrangement joins TRBV7-5 to TRBJ1-1. TRBV7-5 is a recognized pseudogene. The CDR3 consists of 13 residues. The CDR3 nucleotides are TGTGCCAGAAGCCCCGGTCCGAACACTGAAGCTTTCTTT. It is translated as CARSPGPNTEAFF.

This rearrangement joins TRBV4-3 to TRBJ2-1; TRBD1 agrees at 7 bases. The CDR3 extends over 16 amino acids. Germline assignment: CDR1 LGHNA and CDR2 YSLEER. V gave up 1 base and J gave up 4 bases; unmatched junction bases: 7. The CDR3 DNA is TGCGCCAGCAGCCAAGCCGACAGGGTACTTTACAATGAGCAGTTCTTC. Protein product: CASSQADRVLYNEQFF.

This chain uses TRBV19 with TRBJ2-3; D is perhaps TRBD1 (6 bases). V lost 9 bases and J lost 2, with 15 bases in between. Germline CDR1 is LNHDA and CDR2 is SQIVND (reference sequence). This CDR3 comprises 14 residues. The CDR3 is CASKSRGFTDTQYF. CDR3 DNA sequence: TGTGCCAGCAAAAGCAGGGGTTTCACAGATACGCAGTATTTT.

The genes are TRBV10-1 and TRBJ2-2; no reliable D call. The CDR3 has 13 residues. Per the germline V gene, CDR1 is WNHNN and CDR2 is SYGVQD (reference sequence). V was shortened by 6 bases and J by 3 bases, with 8 bases between the two germline ends. The CDR3 sequence: CASRNLDTGELFF. In DNA form, the CDR3 reads TGCGCCAGCAGGAACTTGGACACCGGGGAGCTGTTTTTT.